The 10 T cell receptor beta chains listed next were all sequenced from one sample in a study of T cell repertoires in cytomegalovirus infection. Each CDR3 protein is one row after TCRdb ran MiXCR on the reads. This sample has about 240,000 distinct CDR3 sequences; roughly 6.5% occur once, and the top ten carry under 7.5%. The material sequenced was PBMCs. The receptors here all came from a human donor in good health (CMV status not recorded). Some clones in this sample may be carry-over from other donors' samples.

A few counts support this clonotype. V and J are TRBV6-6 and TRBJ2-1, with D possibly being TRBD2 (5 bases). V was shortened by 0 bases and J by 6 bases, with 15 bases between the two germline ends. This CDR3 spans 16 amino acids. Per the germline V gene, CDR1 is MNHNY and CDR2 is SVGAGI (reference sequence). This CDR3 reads CASSYSIRPGSNEQFF. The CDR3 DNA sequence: TGTGCCAGCAGTTACTCGATTAGGCCGGGGAGCAATGAGCAGTTCTTC.

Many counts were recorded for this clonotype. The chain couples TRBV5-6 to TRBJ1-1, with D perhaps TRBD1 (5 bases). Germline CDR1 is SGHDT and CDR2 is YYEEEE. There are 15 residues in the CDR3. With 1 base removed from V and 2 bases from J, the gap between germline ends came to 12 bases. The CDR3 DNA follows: TGTGCCAGCAGCTTGTTGCACGGGGCAAACACTGAAGCTTTCTTT. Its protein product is CASSLLHGANTEAFF.

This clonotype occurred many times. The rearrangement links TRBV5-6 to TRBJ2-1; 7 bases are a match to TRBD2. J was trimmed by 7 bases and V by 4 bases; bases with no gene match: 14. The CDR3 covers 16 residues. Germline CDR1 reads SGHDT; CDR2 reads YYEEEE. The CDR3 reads CASSKSGVPAGNEQFF. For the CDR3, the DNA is TGTGCCAGCAGCAAAAGCGGGGTGCCCGCCGGGAATGAGCAGTTCTTC.

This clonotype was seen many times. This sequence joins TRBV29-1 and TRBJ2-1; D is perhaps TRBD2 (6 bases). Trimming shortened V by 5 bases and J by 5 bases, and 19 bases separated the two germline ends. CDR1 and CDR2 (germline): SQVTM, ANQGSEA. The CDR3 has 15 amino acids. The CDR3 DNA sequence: TGCAGCGTTTCGGAGGGTTCAGGGCGCCACAATGAGCAGTTCTTC. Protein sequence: CSVSEGSGRHNEQFF.

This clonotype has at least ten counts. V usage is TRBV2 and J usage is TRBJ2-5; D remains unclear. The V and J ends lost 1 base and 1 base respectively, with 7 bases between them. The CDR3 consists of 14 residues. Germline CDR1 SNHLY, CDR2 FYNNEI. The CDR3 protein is CASSEGGAQETQYF. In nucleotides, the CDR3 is TGTGCCAGCAGTGAAGGAGGAGCCCAAGAGACCCAGTACTTC.

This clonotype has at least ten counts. CDR3 in amino acids: CASNSPSGGADTQYF. The CDR3 DNA is TGTGCCAGCAATTCCCCCAGTGGGGGGGCGGATACGCAGTATTTT. V usage is TRBV28 and J usage is TRBJ2-3; perhaps TRBD2 as D (7 bases). Germline CDR1 reads MDHEN; CDR2 reads SYDVKM. V was shortened by 7 bases and J by 6 bases, with 20 bases between the two germline ends. CDR3 length: 15 residues. Supplemented by reference TRBV28 and TRBJ2-3, the full variable domain reads DVKVTQSSRYLVKRTGEKVFLECVQDMDHENMFWYRQDPGLGLRLIYFSYDVKMKEKGDIPEGYSVSREKKERFSLILESASTNQTSMYLCASNSPSGGADTQYFGPGTRLTVL.

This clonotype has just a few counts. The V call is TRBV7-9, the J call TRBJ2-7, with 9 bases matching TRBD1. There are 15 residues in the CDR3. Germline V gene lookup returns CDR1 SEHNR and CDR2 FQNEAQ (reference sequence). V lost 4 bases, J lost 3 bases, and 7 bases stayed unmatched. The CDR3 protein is CASSYPGQGFYEQYF. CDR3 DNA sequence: TGTGCCAGCAGCTACCCGGGACAGGGATTCTACGAGCAGTACTTC.

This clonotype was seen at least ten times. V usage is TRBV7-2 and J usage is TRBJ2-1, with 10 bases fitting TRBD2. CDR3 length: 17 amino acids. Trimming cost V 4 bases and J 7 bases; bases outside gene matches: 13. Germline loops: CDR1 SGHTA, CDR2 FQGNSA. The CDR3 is CASSWPPWASGGNEQFF. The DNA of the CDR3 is TGTGCCAGCAGCTGGCCTCCTTGGGCTAGCGGGGGTAATGAGCAGTTCTTC.

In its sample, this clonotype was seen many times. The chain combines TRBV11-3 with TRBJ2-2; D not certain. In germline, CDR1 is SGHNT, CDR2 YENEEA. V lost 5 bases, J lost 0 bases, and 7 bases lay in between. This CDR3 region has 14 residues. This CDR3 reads CASSLKSNTGELFF. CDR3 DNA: TGTGCCAGCAGCCTGAAGTCGAACACCGGGGAGCTGTTTTTT.

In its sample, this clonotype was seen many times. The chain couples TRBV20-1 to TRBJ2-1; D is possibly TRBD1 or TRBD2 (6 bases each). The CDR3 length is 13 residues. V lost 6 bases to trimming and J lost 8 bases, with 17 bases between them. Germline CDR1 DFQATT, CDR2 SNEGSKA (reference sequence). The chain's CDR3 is CSASRPGADEQFF. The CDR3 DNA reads TGCAGTGCCTCCCGGCCGGGGGCAGATGAGCAGTTCTTC.